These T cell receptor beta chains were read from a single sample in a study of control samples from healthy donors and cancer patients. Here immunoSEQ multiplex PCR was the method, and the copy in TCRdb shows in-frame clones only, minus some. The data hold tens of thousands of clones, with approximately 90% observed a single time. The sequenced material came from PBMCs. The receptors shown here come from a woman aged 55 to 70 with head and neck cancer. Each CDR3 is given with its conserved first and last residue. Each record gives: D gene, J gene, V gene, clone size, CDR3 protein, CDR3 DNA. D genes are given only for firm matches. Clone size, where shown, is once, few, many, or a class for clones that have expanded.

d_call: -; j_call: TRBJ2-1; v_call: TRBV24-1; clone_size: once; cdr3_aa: CATCSDSGGEQFF; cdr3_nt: TGTGCCACCTGTTCCGACTCCGGCGGTGAGCAGTTCTTC
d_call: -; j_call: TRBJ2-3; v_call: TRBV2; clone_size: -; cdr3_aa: CASSEGTGLVDTQYF; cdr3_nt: TGTGCCAGCAGTGAAGGGACCGGACTTGTGGATACGCAGTATTTT
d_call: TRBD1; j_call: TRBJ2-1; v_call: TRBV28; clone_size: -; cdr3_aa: CASTPQPGQGAILINEQFF; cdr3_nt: TGTGCCAGCACACCCCAACCGGGACAGGGGGCGATCTTGATCAATGAGCAGTTCTTC
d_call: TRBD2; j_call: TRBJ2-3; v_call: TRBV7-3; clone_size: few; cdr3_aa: CASSLTPPTSGRAGITDTQYF; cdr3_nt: TGTGCCAGCAGCTTAACGCCTCCAACTAGCGGGAGGGCCGGGATCACAGATACGCAGTATTTT
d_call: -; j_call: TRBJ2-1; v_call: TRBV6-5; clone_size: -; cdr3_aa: CASSYSMGLWDEQFF; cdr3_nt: TGTGCCAGCAGTTACTCGATGGGTTTATGGGATGAGCAGTTCTTC
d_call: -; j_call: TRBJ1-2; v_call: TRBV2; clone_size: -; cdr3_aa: CASSPSDRSYGYTF; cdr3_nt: TGTGCCAGCAGCCCCTCTGACAGGTCCTATGGCTACACCTTC
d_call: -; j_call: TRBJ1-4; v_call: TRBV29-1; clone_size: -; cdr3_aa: CSVSGVATNEKLFF; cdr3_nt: TGCAGCGTTTCAGGGGTAGCGACTAATGAAAAACTGTTTTTT
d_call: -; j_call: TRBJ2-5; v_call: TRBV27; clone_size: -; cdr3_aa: CASSDRDFQETQYF; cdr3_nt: TGTGCCAGCAGTGACCGGGACTTTCAAGAGACCCAGTACTTC
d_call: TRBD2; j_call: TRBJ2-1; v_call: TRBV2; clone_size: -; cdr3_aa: CASSEGLAGLLSYNEQFF; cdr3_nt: TGTGCCAGCAGTGAAGGGCTAGCGGGATTACTGTCCTACAATGAGCAGTTCTTC
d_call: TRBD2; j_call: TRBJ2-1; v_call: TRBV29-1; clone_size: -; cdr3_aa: CSVVVLGGSNNEQFF; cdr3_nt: TGCAGCGTTGTGGTTTTAGGCGGGAGTAACAATGAGCAGTTCTTC
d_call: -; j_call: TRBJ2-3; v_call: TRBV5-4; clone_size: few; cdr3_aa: CASSPQGGIQDTQYF; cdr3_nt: TGTGCCAGCAGCCCGCAGGGGGGGATTCAAGATACGCAGTATTTT
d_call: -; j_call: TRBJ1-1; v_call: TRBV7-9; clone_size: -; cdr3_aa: CASSLMSVYRDTEAFF; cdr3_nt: TGTGCCAGCAGCTTAATGTCGGTTTATAGGGACACTGAAGCTTTCTTT
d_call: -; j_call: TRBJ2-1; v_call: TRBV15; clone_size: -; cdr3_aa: CATSRARDNEQFF; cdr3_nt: TGTGCCACCAGCAGAGCCCGGGACAATGAGCAGTTCTTC
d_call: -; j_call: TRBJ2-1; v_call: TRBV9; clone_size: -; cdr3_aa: CASSVNPFGRNEQFF; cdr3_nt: TGTGCCAGCAGCGTAAACCCCTTTGGGAGAAATGAGCAGTTCTTC
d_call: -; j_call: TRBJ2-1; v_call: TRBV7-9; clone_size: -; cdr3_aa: CASATGDPYNEQFF; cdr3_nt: TGTGCCAGCGCTACGGGGGACCCCTACAATGAGCAGTTCTTC
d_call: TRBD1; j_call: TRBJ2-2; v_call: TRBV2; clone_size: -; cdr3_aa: CASRRTGATTGELFF; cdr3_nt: TGTGCCAGCCGAAGGACAGGGGCAACGACCGGGGAGCTGTTTTTT
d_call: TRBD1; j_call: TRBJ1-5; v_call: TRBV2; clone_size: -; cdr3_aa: CASTRDRESQPQHF; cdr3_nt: TGTGCCAGCACCCGGGACAGGGAAAGTCAGCCCCAGCATTTT
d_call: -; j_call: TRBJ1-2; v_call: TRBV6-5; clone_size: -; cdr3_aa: CASSPPGIYGYTF; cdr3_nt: TGTGCCAGCAGTCCTCCAGGGATCTATGGCTACACCTTC
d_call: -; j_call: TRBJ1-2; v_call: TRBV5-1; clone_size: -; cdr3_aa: CASSQSTGRYGYTF; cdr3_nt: TGCGCCAGCAGCCAGTCAACAGGGAGGTATGGCTACACCTTC
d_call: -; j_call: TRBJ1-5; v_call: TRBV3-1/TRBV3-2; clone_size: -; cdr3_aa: CASSQILHEPQRQPQHF; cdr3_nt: TGTGCCAGCAGCCAGATTCTCCACGAGCCCCAGAGGCAGCCCCAGCATTTT
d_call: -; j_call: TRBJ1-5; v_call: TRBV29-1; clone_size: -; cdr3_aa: CSVMEGNQPQHF; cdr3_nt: TGCAGCGTTATGGAGGGCAATCAGCCCCAGCATTTT
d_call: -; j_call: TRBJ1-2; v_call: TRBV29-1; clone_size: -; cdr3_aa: CSVGGGRLGYTF; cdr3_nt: TGCAGCGTAGGCGGGGGGCGTCTTGGCTACACCTTC
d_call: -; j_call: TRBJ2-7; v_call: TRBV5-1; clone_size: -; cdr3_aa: CASSLEPYTYEQYF; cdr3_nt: TGCGCCAGCAGCTTGGAACCTTACACCTACGAGCAGTACTTC
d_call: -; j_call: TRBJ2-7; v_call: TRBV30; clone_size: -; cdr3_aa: CAWSVRYEQYF; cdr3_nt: TGTGCCTGGAGTGTTCGCTACGAGCAGTACTTC
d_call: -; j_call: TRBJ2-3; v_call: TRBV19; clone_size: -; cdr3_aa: CASSISGSGTDTQYF; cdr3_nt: TGTGCCAGTAGTATAAGTGGCAGTGGCACAGATACGCAGTATTTT
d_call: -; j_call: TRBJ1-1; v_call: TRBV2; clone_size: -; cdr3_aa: CATRPLSETAFF; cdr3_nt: TGTGCCACCCGACCCCTTTCAGAAACAGCTTTCTTT
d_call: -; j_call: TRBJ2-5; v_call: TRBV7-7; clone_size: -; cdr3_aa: CASSWGSFGQETQYF; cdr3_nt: TGTGCTAGCAGCTGGGGGTCGTTTGGCCAAGAGACCCAGTACTTC
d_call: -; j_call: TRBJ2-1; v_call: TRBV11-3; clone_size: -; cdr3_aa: CASGPWGISYNEQFF; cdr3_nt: TGTGCCAGCGGTCCGTGGGGGATCTCCTACAATGAGCAGTTCTTC